The count of the clone carrying this T cell receptor (beta chain) is one. Original processing methods: Counts of nucleated cells, estimated from reference gene primer amplification, were obtained. Assay used: immunoSEQ multiplex PCR; TCRdb lists only in-frame clones, some missing. For V, J and clone size, that table is used; D and trimming come from the DNA. The sample comprises around 340,000 clones, 70% to 90% of which are singletons, and roughly 4% rests with the top ten. This sample is drawn from a study of blood T cell repertoires in COVID-19. Overall study context: The cDNA or gDNA used as material had been derived from T cells, B-cell-depleted T cells, or PBMCs.

The CDR3 contains 15 residues. The germline V and J ends were trimmed by 4 bases and 2 bases, with 13 bases remaining between them. CDR1 and CDR2 (germline): SGHRS, YFSETQ. The cohort comprised adults aged 18 to 89 years residing in approximately 25 US areas. Membership in each cohort depended on participant-reported clinical history. The receptor was derived from a woman aged 40 to 55 with acute COVID-19. The sample was PBMCs or T cells enriched from blood (not recorded which). V and J are TRBV5-1 and TRBJ2-1, with TRBD1 as a possible D gene (7 bases). CDR3 amino acids: CASSRGTEPYNEQFF. Here the CDR3 DNA reads TGCGCCAGCAGCCGCGGGACAGAGCCCTACAATGAGCAGTTCTTC.